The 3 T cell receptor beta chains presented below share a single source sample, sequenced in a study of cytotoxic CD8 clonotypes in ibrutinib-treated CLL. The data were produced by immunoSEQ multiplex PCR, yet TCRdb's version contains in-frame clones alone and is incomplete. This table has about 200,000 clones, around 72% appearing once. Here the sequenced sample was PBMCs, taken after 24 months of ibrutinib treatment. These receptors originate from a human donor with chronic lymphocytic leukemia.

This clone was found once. The CDR3 sequence is CASSLFLGGNTEAFF. The CDR3 DNA reads TGCGCCAGCAGCTTGTTTTTGGGAGGGAACACTGAAGCTTTCTTT. This chain uses TRBV5-1 with TRBJ1-1; D gene ambiguous. V lost 1 base, J lost 1 base, and 11 bases lay in between. The CDR3 spans 15 residues. CDR1 is SGHRS and CDR2 is YFSETQ in the germline V gene.

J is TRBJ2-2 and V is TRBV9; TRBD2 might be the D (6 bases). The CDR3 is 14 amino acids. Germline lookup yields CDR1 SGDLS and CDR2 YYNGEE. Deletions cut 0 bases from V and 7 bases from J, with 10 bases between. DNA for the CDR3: TGTGCCAGCAGCGTAGCTACCGGGAGCGGGGAGCTGTTTTTT. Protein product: CASSVATGSGELFF.

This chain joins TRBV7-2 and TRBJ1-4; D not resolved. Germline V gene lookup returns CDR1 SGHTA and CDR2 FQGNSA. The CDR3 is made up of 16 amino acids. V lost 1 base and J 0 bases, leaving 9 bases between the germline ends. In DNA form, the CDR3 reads TGTGCCAGCAGCTTAGATTTTGTGGCAACTAATGAAAAACTGTTTTTT. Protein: CASSLDFVATNEKLFF.